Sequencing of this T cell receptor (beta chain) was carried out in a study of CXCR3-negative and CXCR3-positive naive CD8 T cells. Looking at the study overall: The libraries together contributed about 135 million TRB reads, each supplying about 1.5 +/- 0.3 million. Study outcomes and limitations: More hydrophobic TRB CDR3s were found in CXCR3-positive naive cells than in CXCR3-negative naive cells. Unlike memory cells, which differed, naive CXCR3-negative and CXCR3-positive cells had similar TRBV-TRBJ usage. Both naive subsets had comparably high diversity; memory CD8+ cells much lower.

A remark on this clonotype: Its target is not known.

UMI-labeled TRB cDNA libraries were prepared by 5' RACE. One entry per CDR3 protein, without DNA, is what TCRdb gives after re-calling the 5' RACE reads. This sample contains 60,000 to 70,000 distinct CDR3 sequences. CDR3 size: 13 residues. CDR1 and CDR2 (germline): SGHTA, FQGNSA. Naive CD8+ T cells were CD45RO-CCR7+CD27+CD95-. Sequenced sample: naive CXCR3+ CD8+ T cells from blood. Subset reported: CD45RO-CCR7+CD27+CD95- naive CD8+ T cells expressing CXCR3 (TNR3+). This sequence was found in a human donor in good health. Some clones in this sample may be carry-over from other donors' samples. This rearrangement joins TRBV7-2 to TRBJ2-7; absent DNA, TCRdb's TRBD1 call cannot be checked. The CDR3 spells CASSVDRAYEQYF.